This T cell receptor (beta chain) comes out of a study of CXCR3-negative and CXCR3-positive naive CD8 T cells. Overall study results and limits: Comparison of naive cells showed more hydrophobic TRB CDR3s in CXCR3-positive than in CXCR3-negative naive cells.

Worth noting for this clonotype: Its antigen is unidentified.

UMI-labeled 5' RACE TRB cDNA libraries were prepared from the cells. TCRdb reprocessed the 5' RACE reads, keeping one entry per CDR3 protein, no DNA. The table for this sample gives 140,000 to 150,000 distinct CDR3 sequences. CDR3 size: 14 residues. Germline V lookup: CDR1 SEHNR, CDR2 FQNEAQ (reference sequence). V gene TRBV7-9 combines with J gene TRBJ2-7; TCRdb outputs TRBD1, but without DNA this stays unchecked. This clonotype was sampled from a human donor in good health. Some clones in this sample may be carry-over from other donors' samples. Sequenced sample: naive CXCR3+ CD8+ T cells from blood. Noted subset: CD45RO-CCR7+CD27+CD95- naive CD8+ T cells expressing CXCR3 (TNR3+). CDR3: CASSFRDTFYEQYF.